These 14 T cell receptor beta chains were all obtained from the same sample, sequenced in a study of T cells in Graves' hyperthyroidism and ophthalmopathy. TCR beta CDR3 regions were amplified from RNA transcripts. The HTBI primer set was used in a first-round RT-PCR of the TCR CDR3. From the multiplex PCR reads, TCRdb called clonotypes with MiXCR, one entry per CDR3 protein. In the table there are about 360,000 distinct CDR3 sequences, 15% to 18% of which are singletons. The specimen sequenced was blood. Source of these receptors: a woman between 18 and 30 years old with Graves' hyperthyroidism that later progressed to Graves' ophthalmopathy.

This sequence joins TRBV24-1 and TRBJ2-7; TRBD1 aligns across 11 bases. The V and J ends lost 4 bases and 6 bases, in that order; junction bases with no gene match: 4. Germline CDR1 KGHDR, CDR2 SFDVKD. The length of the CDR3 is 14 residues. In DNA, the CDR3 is TGTGCCACCAGTGACTCCGGGACAGGGGGCGAGCAGTACTTC. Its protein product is CATSDSGTGGEQYF.

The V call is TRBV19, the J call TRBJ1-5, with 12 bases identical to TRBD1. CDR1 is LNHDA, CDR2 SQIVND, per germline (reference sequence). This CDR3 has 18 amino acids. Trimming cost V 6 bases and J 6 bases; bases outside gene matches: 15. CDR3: CASSNVGTGGSVGQPQHF. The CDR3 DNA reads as TGTGCCAGTAGCAATGTCGGGACAGGGGGCAGCGTGGGTCAGCCCCAGCATTTT.

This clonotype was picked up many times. Written as DNA, the CDR3 is TGTGCCAGCAGTTACGCTCTTTACAATGAGCAGTTCTTC. Translating gives CASSYALYNEQFF. V is TRBV6-2 or TRBV6-3 and J is TRBJ2-1, with D unresolved. Germline values: CDR1 MNHEY, CDR2 SVGEGT. V was trimmed by 2 bases and J by 4 bases, leaving 6 bases between them. CDR3 size: 13 residues.

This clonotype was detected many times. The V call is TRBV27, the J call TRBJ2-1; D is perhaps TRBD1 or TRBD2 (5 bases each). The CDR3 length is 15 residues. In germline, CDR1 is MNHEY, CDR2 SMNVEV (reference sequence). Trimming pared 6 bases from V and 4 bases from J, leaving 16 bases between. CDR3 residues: CASRRDRVLYNEQFF. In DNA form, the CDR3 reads TGTGCCAGCAGACGGGACCGGGTCCTATACAATGAGCAGTTCTTC.

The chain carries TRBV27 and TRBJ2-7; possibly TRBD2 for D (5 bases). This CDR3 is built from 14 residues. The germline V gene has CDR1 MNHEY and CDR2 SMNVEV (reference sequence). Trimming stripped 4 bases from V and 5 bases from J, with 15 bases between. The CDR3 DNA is TGTGCCAGCAGTTACTACGGGAATCAAGACGAGCAGTACTTC. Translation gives CASSYYGNQDEQYF.

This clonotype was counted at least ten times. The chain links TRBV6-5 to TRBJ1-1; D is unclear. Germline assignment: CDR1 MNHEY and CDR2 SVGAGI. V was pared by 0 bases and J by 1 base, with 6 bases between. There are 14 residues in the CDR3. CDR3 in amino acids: CASSYSGWNTEAFF. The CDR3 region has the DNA TGTGCCAGCAGTTACTCGGGGTGGAACACTGAAGCTTTCTTT.

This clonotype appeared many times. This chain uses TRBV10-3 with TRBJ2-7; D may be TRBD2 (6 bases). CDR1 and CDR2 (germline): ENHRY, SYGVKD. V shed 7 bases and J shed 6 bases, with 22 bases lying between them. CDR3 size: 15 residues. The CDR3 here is CAITPGNGGTREQYF. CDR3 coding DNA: TGTGCCATCACACCGGGTAATGGGGGGACGCGCGAGCAGTACTTC.

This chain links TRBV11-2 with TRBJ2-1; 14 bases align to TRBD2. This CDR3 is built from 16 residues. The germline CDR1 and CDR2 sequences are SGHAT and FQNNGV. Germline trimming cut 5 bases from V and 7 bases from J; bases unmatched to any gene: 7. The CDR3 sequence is CASSPGTSGSWNEQFF. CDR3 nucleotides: TGTGCCAGCAGCCCGGGGACTAGCGGGAGCTGGAATGAGCAGTTCTTC.

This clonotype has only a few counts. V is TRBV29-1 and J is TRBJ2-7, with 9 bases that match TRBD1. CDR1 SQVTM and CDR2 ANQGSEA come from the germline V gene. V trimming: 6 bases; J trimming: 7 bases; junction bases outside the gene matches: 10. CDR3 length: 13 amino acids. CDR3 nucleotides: TGCAGCGTCCGTGGCCGACAGGGGGAAGAGCAGTACTTC. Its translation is CSVRGRQGEEQYF.

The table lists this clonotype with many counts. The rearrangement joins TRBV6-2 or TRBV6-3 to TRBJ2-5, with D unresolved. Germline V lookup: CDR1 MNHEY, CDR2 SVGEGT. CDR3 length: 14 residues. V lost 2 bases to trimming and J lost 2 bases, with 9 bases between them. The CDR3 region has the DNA TGTGCCAGCAGTTACGGAGAGGCTCAAGAGACCCAGTACTTC. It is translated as CASSYGEAQETQYF.

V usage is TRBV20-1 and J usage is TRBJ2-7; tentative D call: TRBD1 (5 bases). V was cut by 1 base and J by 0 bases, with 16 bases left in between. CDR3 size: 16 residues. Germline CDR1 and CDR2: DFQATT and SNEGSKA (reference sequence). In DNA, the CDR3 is TGCAGTGCTAGAGTGCTCAGGTGGGGCGACTCCTACGAGCAGTACTTC. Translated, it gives CSARVLRWGDSYEQYF.

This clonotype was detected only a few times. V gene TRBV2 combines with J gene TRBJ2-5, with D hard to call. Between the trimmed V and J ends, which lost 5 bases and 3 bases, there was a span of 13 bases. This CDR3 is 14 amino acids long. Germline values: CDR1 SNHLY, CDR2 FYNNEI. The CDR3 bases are TGTGCCAGCAGTCCAACGAGGCGGAAAGAGACCCAGTACTTC. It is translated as CASSPTRRKETQYF. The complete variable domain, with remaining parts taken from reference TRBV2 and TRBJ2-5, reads EPEVTQTPSHQVTQMGQEVILRCVPISNHLYFYWYRQILGQKVEFLVSFYNNEISEKSEIFDDQFSVERPDGSNFTLKIRSTKLEDSAMYFCASSPTRRKETQYFGPGTRLLVL.

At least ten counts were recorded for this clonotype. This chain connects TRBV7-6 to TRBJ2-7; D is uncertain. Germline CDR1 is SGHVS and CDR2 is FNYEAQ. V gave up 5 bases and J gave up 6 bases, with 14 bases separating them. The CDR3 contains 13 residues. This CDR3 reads CASSPGPLFEQYF. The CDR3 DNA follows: TGTGCCAGCAGCCCCGGGCCCTTATTCGAGCAGTACTTC.

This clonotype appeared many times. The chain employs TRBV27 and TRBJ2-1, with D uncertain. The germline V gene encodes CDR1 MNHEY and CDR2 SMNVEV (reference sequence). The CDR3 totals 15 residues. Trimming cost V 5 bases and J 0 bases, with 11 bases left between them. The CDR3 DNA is TGTGCCAGCAGTCCCACCGCCAGCTCCTACAATGAGCAGTTCTTC. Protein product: CASSPTASSYNEQFF.